This section outlines one T cell receptor (beta chain) sequence together with its context. The data derive from a study of cytomegalovirus exposure and HLA in healthy donors. Across the whole study: Earlier sequencing of approximately 180 million T cells yielded 120 million or so unique TCR beta sequences.

Amplification used 60 Vbeta primers and 13 Jbeta primers. Produced via immunoSEQ multiplex PCR; TCRdb's table is partial and in-frame only. In all, the sample yields roughly 120,000 clones. Looked up from germline, CDR1 is SEHNR and CDR2 is FQNEAQ (reference sequence). V lost 5 bases to trimming and J lost 3 bases; unmatched junction nucleotides: 7. The CDR3 is made up of 14 amino acids. The sequenced sample consisted of PBMCs. The sequence came from a man aged 40-49 years in good health and CMV-seronegative. V gene TRBV7-9 combines with J gene TRBJ2-7, with 7 nucleotides matching TRBD2. CDR3 sequence (DNA): TGTGCCAGCAGCGAGGGTGCGGGGGTCTACGAGCAGTACTTC. This encodes CASSEGAGVYEQYF.